This TCR beta chain originates from a study of blood T cells in healthy people across ages. Study results and caveats: Per million T cells, the diversity of TCR beta decreased roughly linearly as age advanced.

Points on this clonotype: Its specificity is unknown.

Combining a sample-barcoded 5' primer with a J-beta primer mix, a second PCR ran for roughly 6 to 12 cycles. Unique molecular identifiers of 12 random nucleotides labeled each cDNA. From the 5' RACE reads, TCRdb called clonotypes with MiXCR, one entry per CDR3 protein. The repertoire holds 1.5 million to 1.8 million distinct CDR3 sequences, with about 45% as singletons. This CDR3 region has 16 residues. The trim removed 0 bases at V and 5 bases at J, leaving 9 bases unmatched. Germline lookup yields CDR1 MNHEY and CDR2 SMNVEV (reference sequence). A minimum of 6 micrograms of total RNA was extracted per sample.

The chain combines TRBV27 with TRBJ2-7, with 8 bases identical to TRBD2. Sequencing was done on a sample of blood. This sequence was found in a woman between 18 and 30 years old in good health. The CDR3 sequence: CASSLSPAGVGDEQYF. The CDR3 DNA sequence: TGTGCCAGCAGTTTATCCCCAGCGGGAGTTGGTGACGAGCAGTACTTC.